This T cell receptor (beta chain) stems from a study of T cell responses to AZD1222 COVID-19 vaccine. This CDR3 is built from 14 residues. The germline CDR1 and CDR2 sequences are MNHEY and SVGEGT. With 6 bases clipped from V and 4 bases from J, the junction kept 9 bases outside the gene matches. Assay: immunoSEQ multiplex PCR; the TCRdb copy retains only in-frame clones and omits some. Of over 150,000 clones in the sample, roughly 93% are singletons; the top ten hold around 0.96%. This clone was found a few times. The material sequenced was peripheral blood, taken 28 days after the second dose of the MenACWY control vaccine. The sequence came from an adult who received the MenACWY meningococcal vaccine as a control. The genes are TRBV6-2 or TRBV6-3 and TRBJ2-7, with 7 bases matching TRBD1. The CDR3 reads CASSPTGQVYEQYF. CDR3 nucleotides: TGTGCCAGCAGCCCTACCGGACAGGTTTACGAGCAGTACTTC.